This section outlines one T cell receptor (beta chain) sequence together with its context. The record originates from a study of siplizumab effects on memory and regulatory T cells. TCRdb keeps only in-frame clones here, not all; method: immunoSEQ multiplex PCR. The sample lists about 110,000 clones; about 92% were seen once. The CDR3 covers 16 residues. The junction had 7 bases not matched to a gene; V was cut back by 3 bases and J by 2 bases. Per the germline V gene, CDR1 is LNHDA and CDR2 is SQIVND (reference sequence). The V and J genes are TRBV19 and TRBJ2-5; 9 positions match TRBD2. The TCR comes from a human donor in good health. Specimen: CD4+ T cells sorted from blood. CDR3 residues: CASSMRSGGQQETQYF. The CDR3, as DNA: TGTGCCAGTAGTATGAGAAGCGGGGGGCAGCAAGAGACCCAGTACTTC.